This T cell receptor (beta chain) emerged from a study of T cells in Graves' hyperthyroidism and ophthalmopathy. This clonotype was recorded at least ten times. Trimming cost V 4 bases and J 3 bases, with 9 bases left between them. CDR3 length: 13 amino acids. Germline CDR1 and CDR2: LGHDT and YNNKEL (reference sequence). There were TCR beta CDR3 regions amplified from RNA transcripts. First-round RT-PCR with HTBI primers amplified the TCR CDR3 region. A single record per CDR3 protein comes from TCRdb applying MiXCR to the multiplex PCR reads. The sample carries more than 450,000 distinct CDR3 sequences, 12% to 15% recorded once.

This rearrangement joins TRBV3-1 to TRBJ1-1, with D unresolved. This TCR derives from a woman aged 35 to 49 with Graves' hyperthyroidism. Sequences were obtained from blood. CDR3 amino acids: CASSPYIHTEAFF. The CDR3 DNA is TGTGCCAGCAGCCCGTACATCCACACTGAAGCTTTCTTT.